The present T cell receptor (beta chain) was sequenced within a study of shared clonotypes between healthy human individuals (TCRdb year 2020). For the study in its entirety: A few men and a couple of women, aged 18 to 49 years, made up the cohort. For each donor, three plates each were used for CD4 naive and CD4 memory, two plates were used for CD8 naive, and one plate was used for CD8 memory. Each donor's leukapheresis produced roughly between roughly 0.9 and 8.9 billion PBMCs. To increase sequencing depth and limit assay-specific biases, TCR repertoire library preparation and sequencing were carried out by different laboratories using diverse techniques. Blood TCR repertoires of about five healthy adults were deeply sequenced to estimate repertoire size and the extent of clonotype sharing between individuals.

The CDR3 contains 15 residues, cysteine and phenylalanine counted. Of the read, only the CDR3 DNA is kept; its 45 bases are in frame from base 1. The germline V gene yields LGHNA for CDR1 and YNFKEQ for CDR2. Here V drops 4 bases and J drops 6 bases, and the junction holds 7 bases not matched to any gene. The donors were healthy, HIV-negative adults with no recently reported acute infections or vaccinations. All donors were Caucasian adults living in Nashville, Tennessee, USA. CD4+ T cells were enriched through magnetic negative selection, after which naive cells were positively selected on CD45RA and the remaining negative fraction served as the memory subset. After blood collection by leukapheresis, PBMCs were isolated using Ficoll-Histopaque density gradient centrifugation and then cryopreserved in the vapor phase of liquid nitrogen. Purity and quantity of every magnetically sorted T cell population were checked by analytical flow cytometry. From each sorted fraction, genomic DNA was isolated and quantified by UV absorbance on a Nanodrop 2000c.

Of note for this clone: The antigen it binds to is not known. No qualities accompany the bases; no much larger clone lies one base away.

The paper's findings and limits, for the study overall: Roughly 5% of naive CD4, around 3.5% of naive CD8, roughly 2.4% of memory CD4, and 0.4% of memory CD8 clonotypes were shared across several donors. Naive subsets generally had larger estimated clonotype richness than memory subsets. Incomplete sequencing was indicated by rarefaction of sorted-subset datasets, despite the large sequencing depth. Sampling was restricted to blood, and TCR repertoires in tissues likely differ from the TCR repertoires found in blood. Because the study included a small number of donors, the genetic and exposure-history diversity represented was limited. Compared with non-shared clonotypes, clonotypes shared by all four sorted-subset donors had higher generation probabilities. Pairwise subsampling indicated that sequencing depth was expected to affect the degree of clonotype sharing among donors.

Using the deep immunoSEQ assay, TCR CDR3 regions were amplified from genomic DNA by multiplex PCR. Genomic DNA extracted from each cell subset was distributed evenly over all wells of several immunoSEQ 96-well plates, and each plate served as one replicate. For sorted subsets, approximately 190 ng of genomic DNA, equivalent to some 30,000 T cell genomes, went into each replicate PCR. The purified libraries were quantified using a Qubit 3.0 fluorometer, sized with a Bioanalyzer 2100, and then quantified again using the KAPA Library Quantification kit. Every immunoSEQ 96-well plate was sequenced on a dedicated single-read 150-cycle Illumina NextSeq 550 flow cell. Per the source publication's procedure: Because the immunoSEQ output included only junctional sequences and no quality scores, the filtering could not be the same as the filtering used for full-length reads. Sequences were annotated with PyIR, a Python wrapper for IgBLAST v1.9, using IMGT germline references to assign V/J genes and CDR3. Reads were removed for weak V/J assignments (E-value above 1e-6), missing CDR3, stop codons, out-of-frame junctions, or ambiguous translated residues. A V3J clonotype was defined by an identical inferred V gene, J gene, and CDR3 amino acid sequence. To compute the percentage overlap between repertoires, the number of shared unique clonotypes was divided by the size of the smaller repertoire. RTK rarefaction, the Chao1 estimator, and Recon v2.1 estimates of unobserved clonotypes were used to assess repertoire richness. For all TCRbeta clonotypes obtained by the gDNA method from a handful of donors, generation probabilities were computed with OLGA. Imported from immuneACCESS, the table was reduced by TCRdb to in-frame sequences with V and J called. These copies leave out some clones; in studies compared against another copy, an unresolved V gene accounts for under half, and the cause of the remainder is not known. Clonal size and the V and J genes are those of that table, whereas D and trimming came from the DNA. Within this sample are 2 million to 3 million clones, with 93% of them counted one time only. The leading ten clones occupy roughly 0.36% of the sample.

Sample: naive CD4+ T cells from PBMCs. Taken with the paper, the label for cell subset or site translates to: CD45RA+ positively selected. This chain is built from TRBV4-2 and TRBJ1-2, and 11 junction bases match TRBD1. This clonotype was sampled from a young man in good health. Some clones in this sample may be carry-over from other donors' samples. The CDR3 protein sequence reads: CASSPWTGGVHGYTF. The DNA sequence is as follows: TGTGCCAGCAGCCCGTGGACAGGGGGCGTTCATGGCTACACCTTC.